This T cell receptor (beta chain) was found in a study of OX40 agonist ivuxolimab in advanced cancers. This CDR3 is 17 amino acids long. V was trimmed by 3 bases and J by 3 bases, leaving 15 bases between them. Germline V gives CDR1 MDHEN, CDR2 SYDVKM. Sequenced by immunoSEQ multiplex PCR; TCRdb stores in-frame clones only, minus some. The repertoire holds about 85,000 clones, just over 85% seen once, with roughly 2% in the top ten. This chain links TRBV28 with TRBJ1-6; no clear D gene. Material: CD4+ or CD8+ T cells sorted from blood, obtained in a trial of the OX40 agonist ivuxolimab. The clonotype originates from an adult with an advanced solid tumor such as melanoma, head and neck, liver or kidney cancer. The CDR3 nucleotides are TGTGCCAGCAGTTTTTATGGTGGGGATCTCTATAATTCACCCCTCCACTTT. Its protein product is CASSFYGGDLYNSPLHF.